A selection of T cell receptor beta chains follows, all from one sample in a study of blood T cell repertoires in COVID-19. TCRdb keeps only in-frame clones here, not all; method: immunoSEQ multiplex PCR. The sample carries around 160,000 clones, over 75% recorded once. Sequenced material: peripheral blood. All receptors come from a man aged 60 to 69 with active or convalescent COVID-19. The CDR3 runs from the conserved cysteine through the conserved F or W. A D gene is named only where the DNA matches it firmly. Expanded clones get a size class; other rows say once, few or many, or leave the size out.

clone size	V gene	D gene	J gene	CDR3 protein	CDR3 DNA
.	TRBV3-1/TRBV3-2	.	TRBJ1-1	CASTHGGRNTEAFF	TGTGCCAGCACCCATGGGGGCAGGAACACTGAAGCTTTCTTT
.	TRBV9	TRBD2	TRBJ2-5	CASSAGLAGGLQETQYF	TGTGCCAGCAGCGCGGGACTAGCGGGGGGCCTCCAAGAGACCCAGTACTTC
.	TRBV5-4	TRBD1	TRBJ2-7	CASRAETGGEQYF	TGTGCCAGCAGGGCCGAGACAGGGGGTGAGCAGTACTTC
.	TRBV6-5	.	TRBJ1-2	CASTQGRGSYGYTF	TGTGCCAGCACCCAGGGTAGGGGGAGCTATGGCTACACCTTC
few	TRBV4-2	.	TRBJ1-2	CASSQDTVNYGYTF	TGTGCCAGCAGCCAAGATACAGTGAACTATGGCTACACCTTC
.	TRBV9	TRBD1	TRBJ2-7	CASSPRTGLDEQYF	TGTGCCAGCAGCCCCCGGACAGGGCTGGACGAGCAGTACTTC
.	TRBV3-1/TRBV3-2	TRBD2	TRBJ2-7	CASSHFSGSGGGEQYF	TGTGCCAGCAGCCACTTTAGCGGGTCAGGCGGCGGCGAGCAGTACTTC
.	TRBV27	TRBD1	TRBJ1-2	CASKKTGTGEIIYGYTF	TGTGCCAGCAAGAAAACCGGGACAGGGGAAATTATCTATGGCTACACCTTC
.	TRBV6-5	TRBD2	TRBJ2-2	CASTQWGGSGGELFF	TGTGCCAGCACCCAATGGGGGGGGTCCGGCGGGGAGCTGTTTTTT
.	TRBV5-1	.	TRBJ2-3	CASNSGEWPDTQYF	TGCGCCAGCAACTCGGGGGAATGGCCAGATACGCAGTATTTT
.	TRBV9	TRBD1	TRBJ2-3	CASSTRQGGTDTQYF	TGTGCCAGCAGCACCAGACAGGGCGGCACAGATACGCAGTATTTT
.	TRBV12-3/TRBV12-4	.	TRBJ1-2	CASSLDSNYGYTF	TGTGCCAGCAGTTTAGACAGCAACTATGGCTACACCTTC
.	TRBV6-5	.	TRBJ1-6	CASRGDGLYNSPLHF	TGTGCCAGCAGAGGGGATGGGCTTTATAATTCACCCCTCCACTTT
.	TRBV5-5	TRBD2	TRBJ2-3	CASSQLGGTSTDTQYF	TGTGCCAGCAGCCAGCTCGGGGGGACTAGCACAGATACGCAGTATTTT
.	TRBV18	TRBD1	TRBJ2-7	CASSRDRAGYEQYF	TGTGCCAGCTCACGGGACAGGGCAGGCTACGAGCAGTACTTC
.	TRBV18	.	TRBJ1-2	CASSPTGPTGYTF	TGTGCCAGCTCACCGACAGGTCCTACTGGCTACACCTTC
.	TRBV5-1	.	TRBJ1-1	CASSLAPPGQNEAFF	TGCGCCAGCAGCTTGGCGCCCCCCGGACAGAATGAAGCTTTCTTT
once	TRBV19	.	TRBJ1-2	CASSTTGTGGYTF	TGTGCCAGTAGTACAACAGGGACGGGTGGCTACACCTTC
.	TRBV2	TRBD1	TRBJ1-5	CASTQGTGGNQPQHF	TGTGCCAGCACCCAGGGGACAGGGGGAAACCAGCCCCAGCATTTT
.	TRBV5-5	.	TRBJ1-1	CASSFGAANTEAFF	TGTGCCAGCAGCTTTGGGGCCGCGAACACTGAAGCTTTCTTT
.	TRBV5-6	.	TRBJ2-2	CASSFAISTGELFF	TGTGCCAGCAGCTTTGCTATTTCCACCGGGGAGCTGTTTTTT
many	TRBV29-1	TRBD1	TRBJ2-1	CSSRTGRNEQFF	TGCAGCTCCAGGACAGGGCGCAATGAGCAGTTCTTC
few	TRBV12-3/TRBV12-4	.	TRBJ2-7	CASSSLQGGEQYF	TGTGCCAGCAGTTCGCTCCAGGGAGGCGAGCAGTACTTC
.	TRBV6-6	.	TRBJ2-3	CASRYSREGTDTQYF	TGTGCCAGCAGGTACTCGCGGGAAGGCACAGATACGCAGTATTTT
.	TRBV10-3	TRBD2	TRBJ2-2	CATDRGRGTGELFF	TGTGCCACAGACCGCGGGAGAGGCACCGGGGAGCTGTTTTTT
.	TRBV29-1	.	TRBJ2-5	CSDWGREGTQYF	TGCAGCGACTGGGGTCGGGAAGGGACCCAGTACTTC
.	TRBV11-3	TRBD1	TRBJ2-1	CASSSPGQGRDEQFF	TGTGCCAGCAGCTCGCCGGGACAGGGGCGGGATGAGCAGTTCTTC
.	TRBV27	.	TRBJ1-5	CASSDQPQHF	TGTGCCAGCAGCGATCAGCCCCAGCATTTT